Listed here are 8 T cell receptor beta chains from one sample, sequenced in a study of cytomegalovirus exposure and HLA in healthy donors. With 60 Vbeta and 13 Jbeta primers, the PCR was carried out. Sequencing was performed with immunoSEQ multiplex PCR; in TCRdb, only in-frame clones are kept and a portion is missing. This table holds around 100,000 clones, around 63% found once. The sample consisted of PBMCs. Every receptor here comes from a human donor in good health.

The chain uses TRBV30 and TRBJ1-3; a weak D match, TRBD1 (6 bases). The V end was cut by 3 bases, the J end by 4 bases, with 13 bases between. Germline lookup yields CDR1 GTSNPN and CDR2 SVGIG (reference sequence). The CDR3 has 14 amino acids. The CDR3 nucleotides read TGTGCCTGGAGCCGGGGGGCAAGAGGAAACACCATATATTTT. Its protein product is CAWSRGARGNTIYF.

The chain uses TRBV4-1 and TRBJ2-3; 8 bases are shared with TRBD2. Germline trimming cut 0 bases from V and 1 base from J; bases unmatched to any gene: 15. The CDR3 is made up of 20 amino acids. From germline, CDR1 is MGHRA and CDR2 YSYEKL. The CDR3 loop reads CASSQDREVAGPGGTDTQYF. The DNA for the CDR3 is TGCGCCAGCAGCCAAGATCGGGAGGTAGCGGGACCTGGCGGCACAGATACGCAGTATTTT.

The CDR3 nucleotides are TGTGCCAGCAGCACAACAGATACGCAGTATTTT. Its protein is CASSTTDTQYF. The chain is built from TRBV28 and TRBJ2-3; D is uncertain. The V gene's germline CDR1 is MDHEN and CDR2 SYDVKM. V was cut by 6 bases and J by 3 bases, with 4 bases left in between. The CDR3 is made up of 11 amino acids.

This clone appeared a single time. The chain has TRBV5-1 and TRBJ2-2; D gene uncertain. Germline lookup yields CDR1 SGHRS and CDR2 YFSETQ. V was trimmed by 0 bases and J by 8 bases, leaving 8 bases between them. The CDR3 runs 13 residues. Written as DNA, the CDR3 is TGCGCCAGCAGCTTGGTTTTGGCTGGGGAGCTGTTTTTT. Encoded protein: CASSLVLAGELFF.

This clone was counted once. The chain joins TRBV6-5 to TRBJ2-2; D is possibly TRBD1 (5 bases). Per the germline V gene, CDR1 is MNHEY and CDR2 is SVGAGI. Trimming pared 3 bases from V and 1 base from J, leaving 12 bases between. The CDR3 has 16 amino acids. CDR3 amino acids: CASSYYPQGNTGELFF. CDR3 sequence (DNA): TGTGCCAGCAGTTATTACCCCCAGGGGAACACCGGGGAGCTGTTTTTT.

The genes are TRBV7-8 and TRBJ1-3, with D possibly matching TRBD1 (5 bases). The V gene's germline CDR1 is SGHVS and CDR2 FQNEAQ. V was trimmed by 5 bases and J by 2 bases, leaving 13 bases between them. This CDR3 comprises 15 residues. As DNA, the CDR3 is TGTGCCAGCAGCCAGCAGGGTTTGGCTGGAAACACCATATATTTT. This codes for CASSQQGLAGNTIYF. Based on the CDR3 plus reference TRBV7-8 and TRBJ1-3, the full variable domain is GAGVSQSPRYKVAKRGQDVALRCDPISGHVSLFWYQQALGQGPEFLTYFQNEAQLDKSGLPSDRFFAERPEGSVSTLKIQRTQQEDSAVYLCASSQQGLAGNTIYFGEGSWLTVV.

This clone has just a few counts. This rearrangement joins TRBV5-4 to TRBJ1-6; 8 bases match TRBD1. The CDR3 totals 16 residues. The V segment lost 4 bases and the J segment 6 bases; nucleotides outside the gene matches: 9. Germline CDR1 SGHNT, CDR2 YYREEE (reference sequence). CDR3 protein: CASSPNPGQANSPLHF. CDR3 coding DNA: TGTGCCAGCAGCCCTAATCCGGGACAGGCTAATTCACCCCTCCACTTT.

The chain uses TRBV4-1 and TRBJ1-1, with 7 bases lining up with TRBD1. Per germline, CDR1 MGHRA and CDR2 YSYEKL. Germline trimming cut 4 bases from V and 3 bases from J; bases unmatched to any gene: 8. The CDR3 spans 15 residues. CDR3 region: CASSPATGQYTEAFF. The CDR3 DNA is TGCGCCAGCAGCCCAGCGACAGGGCAGTACACTGAAGCTTTCTTT.